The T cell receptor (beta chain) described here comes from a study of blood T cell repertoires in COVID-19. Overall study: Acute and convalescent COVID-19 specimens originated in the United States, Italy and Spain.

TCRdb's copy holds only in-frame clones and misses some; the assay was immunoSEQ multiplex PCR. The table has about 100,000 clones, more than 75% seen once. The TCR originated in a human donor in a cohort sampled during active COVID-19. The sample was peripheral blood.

In nucleotides, the CDR3 is TGTGCCAGTAGTATCGGGTCAGGGCGATATCAGCCCCAGCATTTT. Translation: CASSIGSGRYQPQHF. The chain links TRBV19 to TRBJ1-5; D possibly corresponds to TRBD1 (5 bases). Trimming cost V 3 bases and J 5 bases, with 14 bases left between them. Germline CDR1 LNHDA, CDR2 SQIVND (reference sequence). The CDR3 is 15 amino acids.